A single sample gave rise to the 18 T cell receptor beta chains below, sequenced in a study of beta chain features in type 1 diabetes. Of the isolated RNA, all was reverse transcribed, and so the sequenced material was expressed TCRB transcripts. Clones were read by immunoSEQ multiplex PCR, and TCRdb kept only the in-frame ones, dropping some. The sample lists about 650,000 clones, roughly 12% occurring once. Their antigen targets remain unknown. Findings and limits, study-wide: Researchers report that Type 1 diabetes patients had moderately but significantly shorter TCRB CDR3s across all four CD4+ subsets.

What was sequenced was naive CD4+ T cells from blood. These TCRs come from a man younger than 40 with type 1 diabetes.

This rearrangement joins TRBV7-2 to TRBJ2-3; 8 bases are a match to TRBD2. This CDR3 has 18 residues. V lost 3 bases and J lost 2; bases outside the gene matches: 13. In germline, CDR1 is SGHTA, CDR2 FQGNSA. The CDR3 DNA reads TGTGCCAGCAGCTTTGGAACACTTAGCGGGATAATCACAGATACGCAGTATTTT. Protein sequence: CASSFGTLSGIITDTQYF.

V and J are TRBV4-3 and TRBJ2-2, with D perhaps TRBD2 (5 bases). The CDR3 runs 17 residues. Germline CDR1 LGHNA, CDR2 YSLEER. The ends were cut back, 3 bases at V and 3 bases at J, with 17 bases in the middle. CDR3: CASSQRAIGVDTGELFF. CDR3 nucleotide sequence: TGCGCCAGCAGCCAGAGGGCTATTGGTGTCGACACCGGGGAGCTGTTTTTT.

The chain carries TRBV10-3 and TRBJ2-5; 7 bases are a match to TRBD2. The germline V gene has CDR1 ENHRY and CDR2 SYGVKD. The CDR3 runs 14 residues. Trimming cost V 0 bases and J 5 bases; bases outside gene matches: 3. The CDR3 protein is CAISESSSGETQYF. Here the CDR3 DNA reads TGTGCCATCAGTGAGTCGTCTAGCGGCGAGACCCAGTACTTC.

This clone was counted a few times. This chain uses TRBV25-1 with TRBJ2-1; no clear D gene. The germline gives CDR1 MGHDK, CDR2 SYGVNS. With 5 bases removed from V and 0 bases from J, the gap between germline ends came to 14 bases. The CDR3 covers 16 residues. CDR3 bases: TGTGCCAGCAGTATTTCCAAAGCCCTCTCCTACAATGAGCAGTTCTTC. Translating gives CASSISKALSYNEQFF.

The chain uses TRBV5-6 and TRBJ1-5; TRBD1 is a possible D gene (6 bases). Germline values: CDR1 SGHDT, CDR2 YYEEEE. This CDR3 has 14 amino acids. The ends were cut back, 4 bases at V and 7 bases at J, with 15 bases in the middle. CDR3 coding DNA: TGTGCCAGCAGCCCCAGGGGCAGAGCCCAGCCCCAGCATTTT. Translating it yields CASSPRGRAQPQHF.

The chain uses TRBV27 and TRBJ2-7; a weak D match, TRBD2 (6 bases). Germline CDR1 and CDR2: MNHEY and SMNVEV (reference sequence). V dropped 5 bases and J dropped 0 bases, with 14 bases sitting between them. This CDR3 has 15 residues. The CDR3 nucleotides are TGTGCCAGCAGTCCTTACTCCGGGAGCTCCTACGAGCAGTACTTC. Translated: CASSPYSGSSYEQYF.

J is TRBJ1-2 and V is TRBV30, with D perhaps matching TRBD1 (6 bases). The CDR3 loop spans 13 amino acids. Germline loops: CDR1 GTSNPN, CDR2 SVGIG (reference sequence). V gave up 0 bases and J gave up 7 bases, with 12 bases separating them. CDR3 amino acids: CAWSVWGGLGYTF. DNA of the CDR3: TGTGCCTGGAGTGTCTGGGGGGGCCTTGGCTACACCTTC.

A few counts support this clone. This chain connects TRBV7-3 to TRBJ2-1; maybe TRBD2 (5 bases). The CDR3 length is 13 residues. Germline assignment: CDR1 SGHTA and CDR2 FQGTGA. The ends were cut back, 2 bases at V and 10 bases at J, with 12 bases in the middle. The CDR3 here is CASSLAEGGEQFF. DNA for the CDR3: TGTGCCAGCAGCTTAGCAGAGGGTGGGGAGCAGTTCTTC.

The chain is built from TRBV4-3 and TRBJ2-7; TRBD1 aligns across 7 bases. Germline CDR1 reads LGHNA; CDR2 reads YSLEER. V trimming: 5 bases; J trimming: 5 bases; junction bases outside the gene matches: 6. The CDR3 length is 13 residues. This chain's CDR3 is CASSLRQGDEQYF. Here the CDR3 DNA reads TGCGCCAGCAGCTTAAGACAGGGTGACGAGCAGTACTTC.

Only a few counts were recorded for this clone. J is TRBJ2-5 and V is TRBV14, with no clear D. Germline CDR1 SGHDN, CDR2 FVKESK. Trimming removed 1 base at V and 7 bases at J, with 10 bases between. CDR3 size: 13 residues. CDR3 coding DNA: TGTGCCAGCAGCCAAGGTAGCCGTCGGACCCAGTACTTC. Translating gives CASSQGSRRTQYF.

There are a few counts of this clone. The chain joins TRBV19 to TRBJ2-2, with 8 bases lining up with TRBD1. The CDR3 loop spans 14 amino acids. Germline CDR1 reads LNHDA; CDR2 reads SQIVND (reference sequence). The V segment lost 3 bases and the J segment 3 bases; nucleotides outside the gene matches: 0. The CDR3: CASSMDRDTGELFF. The CDR3 bases are TGTGCCAGTAGTATGGACAGGGACACCGGGGAGCTGTTTTTT.

As for this clone: Other DNA sequences from this sample encode an identical CDR3 as well. The chain couples TRBV7-9 to TRBJ1-1, with D possibly TRBD1 on 5 matching bases. The ends were cut back, 0 bases at V and 3 bases at J, with 5 bases in the middle. The CDR3 totals 13 residues. Germline lookup yields CDR1 SEHNR and CDR2 FQNEAQ (reference sequence). The CDR3 coding sequence is TGTGCCAGCAGCTTAGCGGGGGACACTGAAGCTTTCTTT. Amino acid sequence: CASSLAGDTEAFF.

The chain links TRBV19 to TRBJ1-2; 9 bases fit TRBD1. Germline trimming cut 5 bases from V and 9 bases from J; bases unmatched to any gene: 13. The CDR3 spans 15 residues. Germline CDR1 and CDR2: LNHDA and SQIVND (reference sequence). This chain's CDR3 is CASSPGTGQSTRYTF. CDR3 nucleotides: TGTGCCAGTAGTCCTGGGACAGGGCAGAGTACTCGCTACACCTTC. The full variable domain, its missing parts supplied by reference TRBV19 and TRBJ1-2, is DGGITQSPKYLFRKEGQNVTLSCEQNLNHDAMYWYRQDPGQGLRLIYYSQIVNDFQKGDIAEGYSVSREKKESFPLTVTSAQKNPTAFYLCASSPGTGQSTRYTFGSGTRLTVV.

A remark on this clone: This CDR3 is also generated by other DNA sequences in the sample. The chain couples TRBV4-3 to TRBJ2-6; possibly TRBD2 for D (5 bases). Deletions cut 8 bases from V and 0 bases from J, with 8 bases between. CDR1 is LGHNA, CDR2 YSLEER, per germline. The CDR3 has 14 amino acids. The CDR3 loop reads CASSEGSGANVLTF. CDR3 in DNA: TGCGCCAGCTCCGAGGGCTCTGGGGCCAACGTCCTGACTTTC.

This clone was counted a few times. This CDR3 is also generated by other DNA sequences in the sample. The chain couples TRBV5-1 to TRBJ2-3, with 13 bases matching TRBD2. There are 15 residues in the CDR3. The ends lost 4 bases at V and 3 bases at J; junction bases unmatched: 2. Germline V CDR1 and CDR2: SGHRS, YFSETQ. The CDR3 loop reads CASSGGLAGTDTQYF. The CDR3 coding sequence is TGCGCCAGCAGCGGGGGACTAGCGGGGACAGATACGCAGTATTTT.

In its sample, this clone was seen a few times. The V call is TRBV6-5, the J call TRBJ2-7; D may correspond to TRBD1 or TRBD2 (5 bases each). Germline CDR1 and CDR2: MNHEY and SVGAGI. The CDR3 extends over 11 amino acids. V was clipped by 7 bases and J by 12 bases, with 16 bases between them. The CDR3 nucleotides read TGTGCCAGCACCTCGGGACCTCGTCGGTACTTC. Encoded protein: CASTSGPRRYF.

This clone was seen only a few times. The rearrangement uses TRBV19 and TRBJ2-6, with TRBD1 matching 7 bases. There are 18 residues in the CDR3. Germline V gene sequence: CDR1 LNHDA, CDR2 SQIVND (reference sequence). The ends lost 2 bases at V and 0 bases at J; junction bases unmatched: 7. CDR3 sequence reads: CASSISGQAFSGANVLTF. The CDR3 bases are TGTGCCAGTAGTATATCCGGACAGGCCTTCTCTGGGGCCAACGTCCTGACTTTC.

The chain has TRBV7-2 and TRBJ2-1; D is tentatively TRBD1 or TRBD2 (5 bases each). Germline assignment: CDR1 SGHTA and CDR2 FQGNSA. V lost 1 base to trimming and J lost 5 bases, with 12 bases between them. The length of the CDR3 is 15 residues. The CDR3 nucleotides read TGTGCCAGCAGCTTAGTTCCGGGGCAAAACAATGAGCAGTTCTTC. Translating it yields CASSLVPGQNNEQFF.